The entry that follows covers one T cell receptor (beta chain) sequence. The sample comes from a study of blood T cell repertoires in COVID-19. The wider study: The United States, Italy and Spain supplied acute and convalescent COVID-19 samples. T cells, B-cell-depleted T cells, or PBMCs supplied cDNA or gDNA.

Germline lookup yields CDR1 MNHNY and CDR2 SVGAGI (reference sequence). V shed 2 bases and J 8 bases; nucleotides not matched to a gene: 5. The CDR3 is 15 residues long. Per the study methods: Estimates of nucleated cell counts were drawn from the amplification of reference gene primers. The assay was immunoSEQ multiplex PCR, and TCRdb's table has in-frame clones only and misses some. The V and J calls and the clone size are those of that table, but D and trimming were determined from the DNA. The sample lists around 65,000 clones, roughly 81% occurring once. Sequences were obtained from peripheral blood. The chain employs TRBV6-6 and TRBJ2-1; 11 positions agree with TRBD2. This TCR was recovered from a human donor in a cohort sampled during active COVID-19. Written as DNA, the CDR3 is TGTGCCAGCAGTTACCGGGCTAGCGGGAGGCATGAGCAGTTCTTC. Encoded protein: CASSYRASGRHEQFF.